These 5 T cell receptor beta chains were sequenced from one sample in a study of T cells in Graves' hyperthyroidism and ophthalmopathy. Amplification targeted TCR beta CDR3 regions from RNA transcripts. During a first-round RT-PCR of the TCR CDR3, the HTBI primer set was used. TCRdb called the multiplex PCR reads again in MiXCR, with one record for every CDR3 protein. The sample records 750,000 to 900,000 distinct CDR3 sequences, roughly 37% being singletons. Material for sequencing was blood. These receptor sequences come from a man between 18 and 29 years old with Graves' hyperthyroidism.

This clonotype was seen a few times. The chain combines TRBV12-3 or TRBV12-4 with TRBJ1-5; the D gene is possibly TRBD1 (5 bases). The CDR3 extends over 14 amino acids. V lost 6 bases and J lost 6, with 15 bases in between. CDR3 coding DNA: TGTGCCAGCAGCCAAGACAGTGAGAGTCAGCCCCAGCATTTT. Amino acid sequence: CASSQDSESQPQHF.

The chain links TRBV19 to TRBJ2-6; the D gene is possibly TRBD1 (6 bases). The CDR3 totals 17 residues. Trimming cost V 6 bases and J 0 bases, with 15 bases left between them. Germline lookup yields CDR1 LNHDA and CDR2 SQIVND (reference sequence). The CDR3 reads CASRDTGKRSGANVLTF. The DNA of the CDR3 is TGTGCCAGTAGGGACACAGGGAAGCGCTCTGGGGCCAACGTCCTGACTTTC.

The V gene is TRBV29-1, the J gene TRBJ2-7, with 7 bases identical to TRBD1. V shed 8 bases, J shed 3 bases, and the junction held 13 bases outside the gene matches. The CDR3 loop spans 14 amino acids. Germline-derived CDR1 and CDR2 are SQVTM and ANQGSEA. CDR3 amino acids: CSSTQGGRLYEQYF. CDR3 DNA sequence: TGCAGCTCGACCCAAGGGGGCAGGCTCTACGAGCAGTACTTC.

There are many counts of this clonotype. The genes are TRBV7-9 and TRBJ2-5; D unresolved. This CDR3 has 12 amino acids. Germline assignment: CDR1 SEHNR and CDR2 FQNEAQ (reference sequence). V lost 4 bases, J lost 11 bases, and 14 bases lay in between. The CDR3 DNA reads TGTGCCAGCAGCTCACGGAAGACAAGTCAGTACTTC. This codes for CASSSRKTSQYF.

In DNA, the CDR3 is TGTGCCAGCAGTCCCTCGACAGGGCCCCAGCCCCAGTACTTC. Its protein is CASSPSTGPQPQYF. The V call is TRBV12-3 or TRBV12-4, the J call TRBJ2-5; 7 nucleotides match TRBD1. J gave up 9 bases and V 5 bases, and 12 bases lay outside the gene matches. This CDR3 comprises 14 residues.